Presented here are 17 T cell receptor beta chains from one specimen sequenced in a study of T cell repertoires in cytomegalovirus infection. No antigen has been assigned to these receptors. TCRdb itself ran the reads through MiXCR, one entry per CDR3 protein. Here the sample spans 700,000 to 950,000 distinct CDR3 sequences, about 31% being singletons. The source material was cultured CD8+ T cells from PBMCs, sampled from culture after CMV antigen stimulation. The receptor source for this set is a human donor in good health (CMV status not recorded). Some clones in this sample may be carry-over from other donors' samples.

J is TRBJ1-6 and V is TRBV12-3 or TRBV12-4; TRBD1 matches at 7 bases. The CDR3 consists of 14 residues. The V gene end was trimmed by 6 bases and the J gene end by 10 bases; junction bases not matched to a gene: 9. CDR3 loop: CASSHRGLDSPLHF. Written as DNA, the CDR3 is TGTGCCAGCAGCCACAGGGGTCTAGACTCACCCCTCCACTTT.

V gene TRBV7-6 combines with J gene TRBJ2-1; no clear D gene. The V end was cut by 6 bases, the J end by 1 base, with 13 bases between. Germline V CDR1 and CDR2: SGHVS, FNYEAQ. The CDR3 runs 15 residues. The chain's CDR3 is CASRHSAPSYNEQFF. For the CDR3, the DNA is TGTGCCAGCAGGCATTCGGCACCTTCCTACAATGAGCAGTTCTTC.

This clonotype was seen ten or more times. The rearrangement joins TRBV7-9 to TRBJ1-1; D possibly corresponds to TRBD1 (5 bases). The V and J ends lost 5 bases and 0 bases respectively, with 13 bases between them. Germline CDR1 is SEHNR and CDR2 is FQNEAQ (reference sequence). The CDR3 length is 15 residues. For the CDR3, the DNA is TGTGCCAGCAGCCCTACCGGACAATTGAACACTGAAGCTTTCTTT. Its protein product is CASSPTGQLNTEAFF.

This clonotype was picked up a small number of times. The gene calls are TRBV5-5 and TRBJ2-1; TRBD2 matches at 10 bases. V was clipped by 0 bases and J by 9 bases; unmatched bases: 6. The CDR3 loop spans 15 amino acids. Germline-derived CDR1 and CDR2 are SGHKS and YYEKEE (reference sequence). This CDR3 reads CASSLEWLAGVEQFF. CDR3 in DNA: TGTGCCAGCAGCTTGGAATGGCTAGCGGGGGTTGAGCAGTTCTTC.

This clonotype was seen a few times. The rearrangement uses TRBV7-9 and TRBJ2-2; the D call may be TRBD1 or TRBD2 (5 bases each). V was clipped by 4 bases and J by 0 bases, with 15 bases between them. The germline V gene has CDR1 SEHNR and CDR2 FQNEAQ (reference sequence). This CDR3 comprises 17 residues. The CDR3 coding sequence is TGTGCCAGCAGCTCCTACCGGGGCCTCACGAACACCGGGGAGCTGTTTTTT. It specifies CASSSYRGLTNTGELFF.

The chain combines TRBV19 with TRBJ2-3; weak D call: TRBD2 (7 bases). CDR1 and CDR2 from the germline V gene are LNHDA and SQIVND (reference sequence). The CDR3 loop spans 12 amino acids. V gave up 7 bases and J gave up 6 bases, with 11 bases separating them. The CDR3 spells CASMGGPDTQYF. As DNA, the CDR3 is TGTGCCAGTATGGGGGGGCCTGATACGCAGTATTTT.

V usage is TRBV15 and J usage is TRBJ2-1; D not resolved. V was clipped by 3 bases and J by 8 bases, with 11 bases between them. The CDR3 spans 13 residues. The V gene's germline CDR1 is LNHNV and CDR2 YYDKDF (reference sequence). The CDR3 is CATSRVKVDEQFF. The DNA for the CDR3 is TGTGCCACCAGCAGGGTTAAGGTGGATGAGCAGTTCTTC.

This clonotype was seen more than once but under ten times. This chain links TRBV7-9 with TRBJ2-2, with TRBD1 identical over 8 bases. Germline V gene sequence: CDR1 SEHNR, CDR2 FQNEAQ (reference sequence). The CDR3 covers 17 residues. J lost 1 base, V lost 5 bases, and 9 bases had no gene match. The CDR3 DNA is TGTGCCAGCAGCGAGACAGGGGTTAAGAAGAACACCGGGGAGCTGTTTTTT. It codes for CASSETGVKKNTGELFF.

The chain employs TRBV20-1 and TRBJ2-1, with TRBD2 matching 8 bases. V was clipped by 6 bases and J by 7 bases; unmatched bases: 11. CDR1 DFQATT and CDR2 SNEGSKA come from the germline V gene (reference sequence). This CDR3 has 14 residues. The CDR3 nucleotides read TGCAGTGCCCCGAAGACTAGCGACCAAAATGAGCAGTTCTTC. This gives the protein CSAPKTSDQNEQFF.

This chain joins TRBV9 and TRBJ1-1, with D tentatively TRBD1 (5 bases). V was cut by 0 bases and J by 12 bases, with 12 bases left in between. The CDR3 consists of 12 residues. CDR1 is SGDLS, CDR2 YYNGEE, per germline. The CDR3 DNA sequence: TGTGCCAGCAGCGTAGGGGACCGACCGACTTTCTTT. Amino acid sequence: CASSVGDRPTFF. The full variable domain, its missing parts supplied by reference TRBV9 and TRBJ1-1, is DSGVTQTPKHLITATGQRVTLRCSPRSGDLSVYWYQQSLDQGLQFLIQYYNGEERAKGNILERFSAQQFPDLHSELNLSSLELGDSALYFCASSVGDRPTFFGQGTRLTVV.

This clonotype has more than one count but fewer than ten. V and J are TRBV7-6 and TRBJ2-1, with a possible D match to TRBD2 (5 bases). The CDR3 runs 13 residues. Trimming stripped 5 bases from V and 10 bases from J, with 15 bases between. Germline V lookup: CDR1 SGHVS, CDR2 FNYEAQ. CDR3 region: CASSIKISGEQFF. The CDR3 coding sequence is TGTGCCAGCAGCATCAAAATAAGCGGCGAGCAGTTCTTC.

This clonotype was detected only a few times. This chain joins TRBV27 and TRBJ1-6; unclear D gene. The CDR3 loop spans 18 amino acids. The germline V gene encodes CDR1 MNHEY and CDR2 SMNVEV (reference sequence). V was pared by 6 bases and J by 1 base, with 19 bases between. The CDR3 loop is CASSRGLLGGSYNSPLHF. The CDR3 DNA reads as TGTGCCAGCAGCCGCGGCCTCCTCGGAGGGTCCTATAATTCACCCCTCCACTTT.

CDR3 loop: CSARDRMHDTNNEQFF. CDR3 DNA sequence: TGCAGTGCTAGAGATAGGATGCACGACACGAACAATGAGCAGTTCTTC. The chain joins TRBV20-1 to TRBJ2-1, with no clear D. Per germline, CDR1 DFQATT and CDR2 SNEGSKA (reference sequence). The CDR3 is made up of 16 amino acids. Trimming removed 0 bases at V and 5 bases at J, with 17 bases between.

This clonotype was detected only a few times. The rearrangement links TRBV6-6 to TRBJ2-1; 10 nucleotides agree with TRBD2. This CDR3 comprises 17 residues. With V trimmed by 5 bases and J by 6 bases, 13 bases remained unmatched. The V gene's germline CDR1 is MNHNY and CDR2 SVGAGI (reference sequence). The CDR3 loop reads CASSARTSGAKFNEQFF. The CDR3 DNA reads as TGTGCCAGCAGTGCTCGGACTAGCGGCGCTAAATTCAATGAGCAGTTCTTC.

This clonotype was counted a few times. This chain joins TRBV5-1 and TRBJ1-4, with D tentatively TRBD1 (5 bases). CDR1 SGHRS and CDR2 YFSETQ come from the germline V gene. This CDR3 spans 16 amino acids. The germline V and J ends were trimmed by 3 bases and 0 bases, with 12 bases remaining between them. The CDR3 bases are TGCGCCAGCAGCTCTGGGACGGCCCCAACTAATGAAAAACTGTTTTTT. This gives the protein CASSSGTAPTNEKLFF.

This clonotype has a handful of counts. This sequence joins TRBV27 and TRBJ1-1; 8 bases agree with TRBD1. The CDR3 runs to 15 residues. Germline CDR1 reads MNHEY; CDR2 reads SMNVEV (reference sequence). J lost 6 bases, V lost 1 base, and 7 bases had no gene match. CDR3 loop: CASSLFGTGSPEAFF. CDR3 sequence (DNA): TGTGCCAGCAGTTTATTTGGGACAGGTTCGCCTGAAGCTTTCTTT.

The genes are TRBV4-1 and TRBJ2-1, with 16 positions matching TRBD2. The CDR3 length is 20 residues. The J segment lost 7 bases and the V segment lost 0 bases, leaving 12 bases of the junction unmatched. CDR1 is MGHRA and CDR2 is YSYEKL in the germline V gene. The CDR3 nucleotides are TGCGCCAGCAGCCAAGACCCCTTTGGGACTAGCGGGGGGGCTAGGAATGAGCAGTTCTTC. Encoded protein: CASSQDPFGTSGGARNEQFF.